This T cell receptor beta chain was profiled in a study of CD8 T cells in Susac syndrome. RNA was extracted with the RNeasy kit, and a quantity of 0.5 to 1 ug was reverse transcribed using random hexamers. One entry per CDR3 protein, called by TCRdb with MiXCR from the immunoSEQ multiplex PCR reads. Found here are 110,000 or so distinct CDR3 sequences, about 93% of them singletons; the top ten hold approximately 0.1%. Peripheral blood CD8+ and CD4+ T cells were profiled by TCR beta sequencing. This CDR3 has 11 amino acids. Trimming took 1 base from V and 7 from J, leaving 5 bases between them. Per the germline V gene, CDR1 is SNHLY and CDR2 is FYNNEI.

Sequencing used CD4+ T cells from PBMCs. The gene calls are TRBV2 and TRBJ2-7, with D unclear. This receptor was taken from a human donor in good health. CDR3 protein: CASSEVAEQYF. As DNA, the CDR3 is TGTGCCAGCAGTGAAGTGGCTGAGCAGTACTTC. Full variable domain (missing parts from reference TRBV2 and TRBJ2-7): EPEVTQTPSHQVTQMGQEVILRCVPISNHLYFYWYRQILGQKVEFLVSFYNNEISEKSEIFDDQFSVERPDGSNFTLKIRSTKLEDSAMYFCASSEVAEQYFGPGTRLTVT.